The 10 T cell receptor beta chains below all came from one sample that was sequenced in a study of blood T cell repertoires in COVID-19. Profiling relied on immunoSEQ multiplex PCR, and the TCRdb table lists in-frame clones only, not all of them. The sample contains about 80,000 clones, around four fifths of which appear only once. Sequenced: peripheral blood. The receptors stem from a human donor in a cohort sampled during active COVID-19.

Here the CDR3 reads CAITIGQGNTDTQYF. CDR3 coding DNA: TGTGCCATCACTATAGGACAGGGGAACACAGATACGCAGTATTTT. V and J are TRBV10-3 and TRBJ2-3, with TRBD1 matching 9 bases. The CDR3 length is 15 residues. Germline CDR1 ENHRY, CDR2 SYGVKD. V dropped 7 bases and J dropped 2; count of bases not matched to a gene: 7.

V usage is TRBV2 and J usage is TRBJ2-1, with TRBD1 matching 10 bases. V lost 7 bases and J lost 10; bases outside the gene matches: 4. This CDR3 is 12 amino acids long. The germline CDR1 and CDR2 sequences are SNHLY and FYNNEI. Here the CDR3 reads CASIGDRGEQFF. DNA for the CDR3: TGTGCCAGCATAGGGGACAGGGGAGAGCAGTTCTTC.

The rearrangement joins TRBV12-3 or TRBV12-4 to TRBJ2-7; the match to TRBD1 covers 7 bases. V shed 5 bases and J 6 bases; nucleotides not matched to a gene: 7. The CDR3 sequence is 13 residues long. For the CDR3, the DNA is TGTGCCAGCAGTCTGGGACAGTTGGTCGAGCAGTACTTC. This translates into CASSLGQLVEQYF.

DNA of the CDR3: TGCAGCGAACGGACAGCCAATGAGCAGTTCTTC. Its protein product is CSERTANEQFF. The chain recombines TRBV29-1 with TRBJ2-1, with D maybe TRBD1 (6 bases). There are 11 residues in the CDR3. Germline values: CDR1 SQVTM, CDR2 ANQGSEA. The ends were cut back, 7 bases at V and 6 bases at J, with 10 bases in the middle.

The J gene is TRBJ2-5, the V gene TRBV24-1; possible D gene TRBD2, 5 bases. The V and J ends lost 3 bases and 1 base respectively, with 11 bases between them. This CDR3 comprises 15 residues. Looked up from germline, CDR1 is KGHDR and CDR2 is SFDVKD. The CDR3: CATSDTGLVQETQYF. The CDR3 bases are TGTGCCACCAGTGATACGGGGTTGGTCCAAGAGACCCAGTACTTC.

The sample holds one count of this clone. V gene TRBV3-1 (or the pseudogene TRBV3-2) combines with J gene TRBJ1-1; 7 positions agree with TRBD1. This CDR3 is 15 amino acids long. Losses at the gene ends were 0 bases for V and 3 bases for J; bases not matched to a gene: 4. Germline V lookup: CDR1 LGHDT, CDR2 YNNKEL (reference sequence). The CDR3 DNA follows: TGTGCCAGCAGCCAAGACCACAGGGGACACACTGAAGCTTTCTTT. Translated, it gives CASSQDHRGHTEAFF.

CDR3 nucleotides: TGTGCCATCAGTGCCAGGACAGGGGGCAAGGTCGAGCAGTACTTC. Translated: CAISARTGGKVEQYF. The chain recombines TRBV10-3 with TRBJ2-7, with TRBD1 identical over 11 bases. Germline-derived CDR1 and CDR2 are ENHRY and SYGVKD. V shed 4 bases, J shed 6 bases, and the junction held 8 bases outside the gene matches. The CDR3 is 15 amino acids.

This clone was seen more than once but under ten times. The V call is TRBV7-9, the J call TRBJ1-2, with 12 bases matching TRBD1. After removal of 4 bases from V and 4 bases from J, the junction contained 10 bases not matched to a gene. The germline V gene has CDR1 SEHNR and CDR2 FQNEAQ (reference sequence). The CDR3 is made up of 17 amino acids. For the CDR3, the DNA is TGTGCCAGCAGCTCGAATTCGGGACAGGGGGCGATCTATGGCTACACCTTC. This encodes CASSSNSGQGAIYGYTF.

This clone was recorded a few times. This chain joins TRBV6-5 and TRBJ1-5, with unresolved D. Trimming pared 8 bases from V and 4 bases from J, leaving 12 bases between. The CDR3 is 13 amino acids. Germline CDR1 is MNHEY and CDR2 is SVGAGI. CDR3 sequence: CASALALNQPQHF. The CDR3 DNA reads as TGTGCCAGCGCATTGGCCTTAAATCAGCCCCAGCATTTT.

J is TRBJ1-5 and V is TRBV9; perhaps TRBD1 as D (5 bases). The CDR3 totals 15 residues. Germline CDR1 and CDR2: SGDLS and YYNGEE. The V end lost 4 bases, the J end lost 4 bases, and 15 bases lay between the germline ends. This CDR3 reads CASSPFPGQNQPQHF. The CDR3 bases are TGTGCCAGCAGCCCTTTCCCAGGACAAAATCAGCCCCAGCATTTT.